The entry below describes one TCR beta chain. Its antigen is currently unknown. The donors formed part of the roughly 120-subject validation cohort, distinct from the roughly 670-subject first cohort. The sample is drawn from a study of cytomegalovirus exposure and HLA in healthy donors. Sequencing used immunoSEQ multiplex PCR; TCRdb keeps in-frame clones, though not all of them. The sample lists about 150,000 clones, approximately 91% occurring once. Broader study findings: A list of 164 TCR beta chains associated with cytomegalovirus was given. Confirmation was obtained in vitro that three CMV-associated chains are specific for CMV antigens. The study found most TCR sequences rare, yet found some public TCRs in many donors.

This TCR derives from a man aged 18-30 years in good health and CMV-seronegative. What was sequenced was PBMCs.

CDR3 nucleotide sequence: TGTGCCAGCAGTGAAACAGGTGGGGTGACTGAAGCTTTCTTT. Its protein product is CASSETGGVTEAFF. V gene TRBV2 combines with J gene TRBJ1-1; D perhaps matches TRBD1 (5 bases). Germline lookup yields CDR1 SNHLY and CDR2 FYNNEI. Trimming took 2 bases from V and 5 from J, leaving 12 bases between them. This CDR3 contains 14 residues.